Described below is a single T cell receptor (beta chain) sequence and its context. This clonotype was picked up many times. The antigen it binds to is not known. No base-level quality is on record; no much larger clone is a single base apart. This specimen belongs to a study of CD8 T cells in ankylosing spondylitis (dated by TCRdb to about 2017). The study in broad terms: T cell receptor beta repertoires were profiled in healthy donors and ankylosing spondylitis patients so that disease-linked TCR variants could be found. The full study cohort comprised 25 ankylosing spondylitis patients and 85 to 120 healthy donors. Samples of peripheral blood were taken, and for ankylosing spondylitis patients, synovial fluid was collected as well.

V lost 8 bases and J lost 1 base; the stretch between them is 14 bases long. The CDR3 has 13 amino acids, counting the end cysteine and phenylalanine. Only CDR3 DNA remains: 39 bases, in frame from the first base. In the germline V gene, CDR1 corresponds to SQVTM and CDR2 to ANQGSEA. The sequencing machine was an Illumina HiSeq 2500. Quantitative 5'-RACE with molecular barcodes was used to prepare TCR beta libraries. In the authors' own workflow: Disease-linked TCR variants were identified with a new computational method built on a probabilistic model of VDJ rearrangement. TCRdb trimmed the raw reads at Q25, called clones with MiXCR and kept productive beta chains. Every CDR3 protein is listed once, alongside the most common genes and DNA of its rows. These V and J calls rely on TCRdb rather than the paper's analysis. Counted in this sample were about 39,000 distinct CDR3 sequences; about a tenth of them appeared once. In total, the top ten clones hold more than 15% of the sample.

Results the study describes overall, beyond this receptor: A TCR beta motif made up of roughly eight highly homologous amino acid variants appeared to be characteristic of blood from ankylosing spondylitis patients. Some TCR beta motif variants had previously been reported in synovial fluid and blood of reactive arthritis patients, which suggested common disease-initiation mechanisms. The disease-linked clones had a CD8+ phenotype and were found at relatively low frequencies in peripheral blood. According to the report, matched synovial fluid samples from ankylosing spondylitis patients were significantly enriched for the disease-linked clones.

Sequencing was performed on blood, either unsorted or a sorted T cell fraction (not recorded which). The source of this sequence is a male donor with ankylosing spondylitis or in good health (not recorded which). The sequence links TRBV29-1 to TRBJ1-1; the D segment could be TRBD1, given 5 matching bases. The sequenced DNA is TGCAGCTTTAAGACAGAGGCGAACACTGAAGCTTTCTTT. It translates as CSFKTEANTEAFF.